What follows are 17 T cell receptor beta chains derived from one specimen sequenced in a study. TCRdb itself ran the 5' RACE reads through MiXCR, one entry per CDR3 protein. The sample lists around 34,000 distinct CDR3 sequences; roughly 30% were seen once. The sorted Tregs were CD4+CD25+CD127-/low cells. Sequencing input: tumor-infiltrating Tregs sorted from the breast tumor. These TCRs come from a female donor with breast cancer.

This clonotype was seen only a few times. This sequence may be a read error, since a much larger clone differs from it by one base. The genes are TRBV5-1 and TRBJ1-2; weak D call: TRBD1 (5 bases). The ends were cut back, 4 bases at V and 4 bases at J, with 11 bases in the middle. The CDR3 consists of 13 residues. Germline values: CDR1 SGHRS, CDR2 YFSETQ. CDR3 coding DNA: TGCGCCAGCAGCCTCCGGGGCCCCTATGGCTACACCTTC. Translation: CASSLRGPYGYTF.

This clonotype was counted at least ten times. The rearrangement joins TRBV7-2 to TRBJ2-1, with TRBD2 matching over 10 bases. Germline loops: CDR1 SGHTA, CDR2 FQGNSA. There are 16 residues in the CDR3. V dropped 5 bases and J dropped 12; count of bases not matched to a gene: 16. The CDR3 region is CASSLGGLARLHGQFF. In DNA form, the CDR3 reads TGTGCCAGCAGCCTGGGGGGACTAGCGAGACTACACGGGCAGTTCTTC.

This sequence joins TRBV10-3 and TRBJ1-2; 9 bases line up with TRBD1. The ends lost 6 bases at V and 3 bases at J; junction bases unmatched: 11. This CDR3 region has 16 residues. Per germline, CDR1 ENHRY and CDR2 SYGVKD. The CDR3 DNA follows: TGTGCCATCAGAGGACAGGGGCCGCAGGGCGACTATGGCTACACCTTC. Translating gives CAIRGQGPQGDYGYTF.

This clonotype has just one count. V and J are TRBV21-1 and TRBJ1-5. TRBV21-1 constitutes a pseudogene. The CDR3 runs to 14 residues. The CDR3 spells CASIRGYRNQPQHF. CDR3 nucleotides: TGTGCCAGCATACGGGGTTACCGCAATCAGCCCCAGCATTTT.

This clonotype was seen just once. A much more abundant neighbour one base away suggests this may be a read error. This chain connects TRBV5-5 to TRBJ2-1; 9 nucleotides agree with TRBD1. The CDR3 has 15 residues. The germline gives CDR1 SGHKS, CDR2 YYEKEE (reference sequence). V trimming: 4 bases; J trimming: 2 bases; junction bases outside the gene matches: 4. The CDR3 is CASSVTGGPYNEQFF. CDR3 bases: TGTGCCAGCAGCGTCACAGGGGGCCCCTACAATGAGCAGTTCTTC. The whole variable domain, filled in from reference TRBV5-5 and TRBJ2-1, reads DAGVTQSPTHLIKTRGQQVTLRCSPISGHKSVSWYQQVLGQGPQFIFQYYEKEERGRGNFPDRFSARQFPNYSSELNVNALLLGDSALYLCASSVTGGPYNEQFFGPGTRLTVL.

Turning to this clonotype: A much larger clone is a single base away; this may be a read error. V and J are TRBV7-9 and TRBJ2-3, with D maybe TRBD2 (6 bases). Germline CDR1 and CDR2: SEHNR and FQNEAQ (reference sequence). The CDR3 is 14 residues long. Trimming removed 2 bases from V and 11 bases from J, with 17 bases in between. The CDR3 sequence is CASSLPAGPFWQYF. CDR3 DNA sequence: TGTGCCAGCAGCTTACCAGCGGGCCCCTTTTGGCAGTATTTT. Supplemented by reference TRBV7-9 and TRBJ2-3, the full variable domain reads DTGVSQNPRHKITKRGQNVTFRCDPISEHNRLYWYRQTLGQGPEFLTYFQNEAQLEKSRLLSDRFSAERPKGSFSTLEIQRTEQGDSAMYLCASSLPAGPFWQYFGPGTRLTVL.

To note about this clonotype: The germline gene is not matched at one end of the junction; a read error may be the cause. The V gene is TRBV12-3 or TRBV12-4, the J gene TRBJ1-1, with D tentatively TRBD1 (6 bases). The CDR3 extends over 13 amino acids. CDR3 amino acids: CASKGGSGTEASF. The CDR3 DNA sequence: TGTGCCAGCAAGGGGGGGAGTGGCACTGAAGCTTCCTTT.

This clonotype came up a few times. V usage is TRBV7-2 and J usage is TRBJ2-1; TRBD1 is a possible D gene (5 bases). The germline V gene has CDR1 SGHTA and CDR2 FQGNSA. Trimming shortened V by 3 bases and J by 3 bases, and 12 bases separated the two germline ends. The CDR3 has 15 residues. The CDR3 spells CASSFQGWGYNEQFF. In DNA, the CDR3 is TGTGCCAGCAGCTTTCAGGGATGGGGCTACAATGAGCAGTTCTTC.

This clonotype has a handful of counts. The chain carries TRBV9 and TRBJ2-1; D assignment may be TRBD1 or TRBD2 (5 bases each). V dropped 4 bases and J dropped 7 bases, with 15 bases sitting between them. Germline values: CDR1 SGDLS, CDR2 YYNGEE. This CDR3 contains 14 residues. The CDR3 loop reads CASSPGAEGNEQFF. In DNA, the CDR3 is TGTGCCAGCAGCCCCGGGGCAGAGGGGAATGAGCAGTTCTTC.

This clonotype was seen a handful of times. The V call is TRBV20-1, the J call TRBJ1-5; 8 bases fit TRBD1. CDR1 DFQATT and CDR2 SNEGSKA come from the germline V gene (reference sequence). The CDR3 length is 14 residues. With V trimmed by 5 bases and J by 3 bases, 6 bases remained unmatched. This chain's CDR3 is CSAGVDRVNQPQHF. DNA for the CDR3: TGCAGTGCTGGAGTGGACAGGGTCAATCAGCCCCAGCATTTT.

The chain has TRBV6-1 and TRBJ2-6; TRBD2 matches 10 bases. Germline V CDR1 and CDR2: MNHNS, SASEGT. This CDR3 spans 20 amino acids. The trim removed 6 bases at V and 0 bases at J, leaving 14 bases unmatched. The CDR3 DNA reads TGTGCCAGCAGGCACATTAGCGGGAGGCCTGGGAGCTCTGGGGCCAACGTCCTGACTTTC. Its translation: CASRHISGRPGSSGANVLTF.

Only a few counts were recorded for this clonotype. The chain employs TRBV12-3 or TRBV12-4 and TRBJ1-5; D is unclear. Deletions cut 4 bases from V and 2 bases from J, with 6 bases between. The CDR3 extends over 13 amino acids. The CDR3: CASSWAGNQPQHF. CDR3 nucleotide sequence: TGTGCCAGCAGTTGGGCAGGCAATCAGCCCCAGCATTTT.

Comment on this clonotype: One base away lies a much larger clone, so this may be a sequencing read error. The chain couples TRBV6-5 to TRBJ1-1; a weak D match, TRBD1 (6 bases). Germline CDR1 reads MNHEY; CDR2 reads SVGAGI. V shed 5 bases and J shed 11 bases, with 21 bases lying between them. The CDR3 spans 14 residues. DNA for the CDR3: TGTGCCAGCAGTATGCGGGACATGAACACTAAGGCTTTCTTT. Its translation: CASSMRDMNTKAFF.

Turning to this clonotype: A much larger clone differs by one base, so this may be a read error. V is TRBV24-1 and J is TRBJ1-5; D gene uncertain. The CDR3 runs 13 residues. The germline V gene has CDR1 KGHDR and CDR2 SFDVKD. This CDR3 is CVTSELGNQPQHF. The CDR3 nucleotides read TGTGTCACCAGTGAGCTGGGCAATCAGCCCCAGCATTTT.

Only one count was recorded for this clonotype. A much larger clone is a single base away; this may be a read error. The conserved closing phenylalanine or tryptophan is absent in this CDR3, likely reflecting a read error. The genes are TRBV27 and TRBJ2-1; weak D call: TRBD2 (5 bases). From germline, CDR1 is MNHEY and CDR2 SMNVEV (reference sequence). V gave up 2 bases and J gave up 5 bases, with 10 bases separating them. The CDR3 length is 14 residues. The chain's CDR3 is CASSLSLAHNEQFL. The DNA for the CDR3 is TGTGCCAGCAGTTTAAGCCTAGCCCACAATGAGCAGTTCCTC.

V usage is TRBV10-3 and J usage is TRBJ2-1; TRBD2 might be the D (5 bases). Between the trimmed V and J ends, which lost 4 bases and 7 bases, there was a span of 17 bases. The germline gives CDR1 ENHRY, CDR2 SYGVKD. The CDR3 covers 15 residues. The CDR3 is CAISGNGDLGNEQFF. As DNA, the CDR3 is TGTGCCATCAGTGGAAACGGGGATTTAGGGAATGAGCAGTTCTTC.

This clonotype was seen ten or more times. The J gene is TRBJ2-3, the V gene TRBV20-1, with D perhaps matching TRBD1 or TRBD2 (5 bases each). Germline lookup yields CDR1 DFQATT and CDR2 SNEGSKA (reference sequence). The ends were cut back, 3 bases at V and 4 bases at J, with 11 bases in the middle. The CDR3 has 13 residues. This chain's CDR3 is CSASGDLADTQYF. In nucleotides, the CDR3 is TGCAGTGCTAGTGGGGACCTCGCAGATACGCAGTATTTT.